Presented here are 23 T cell receptor beta chains from one specimen sequenced in a study of control samples from healthy donors and cancer patients. Produced via immunoSEQ multiplex PCR; TCRdb's table is partial and in-frame only. The sample has about 130,000 clones, roughly 95% seen once. Material: blood. Receptor source: a young man in good health.

The V call is TRBV4-2, the J call TRBJ1-1, with a possible D match to TRBD1 (6 bases). V dropped 0 bases and J dropped 3 bases, with 14 bases sitting between them. CDR1 is LGHNA and CDR2 is YNFKEQ in the germline V gene. This CDR3 contains 16 residues. The CDR3 nucleotides read TGTGCCAGCAGCCAAGATCTCGGGAAGGGGGACACTGAAGCTTTCTTT. Its translation is CASSQDLGKGDTEAFF.

The chain recombines TRBV20-1 with TRBJ2-4; possibly TRBD1 or TRBD2 for D (5 bases each). The CDR3 has 14 residues. The V gene's germline CDR1 is DFQATT and CDR2 SNEGSKA (reference sequence). V shed 3 bases and J shed 4 bases, with 13 bases lying between them. The CDR3 DNA reads TGCAGTGCTAGTACCGGGACGGTGAAAAACATTCAGTACTTC. Amino acid sequence: CSASTGTVKNIQYF.

The chain employs TRBV6-5 and TRBJ1-1, with D possibly being TRBD1 (5 bases). V lost 2 bases, J lost 5 bases, and 12 bases lay in between. Germline V gives CDR1 MNHEY, CDR2 SVGAGI. The CDR3 is made up of 14 amino acids. CDR3 sequence reads: CASSYVRGNTEAFF. CDR3 coding DNA: TGTGCCAGCAGTTACGTCCGGGGGAATACTGAAGCTTTCTTT.

The chain is built from TRBV5-1 and TRBJ2-5, with 7 nucleotides matching TRBD1. Germline V gene sequence: CDR1 SGHRS, CDR2 YFSETQ. After removal of 5 bases from V and 1 base from J, the junction contained 8 bases not matched to a gene. CDR3 length equals 15 residues. CDR3 residues: CASRPTPGGQETQYF. DNA for the CDR3: TGCGCCAGCAGGCCAACACCAGGGGGCCAAGAGACCCAGTACTTC.

This chain links TRBV18 with TRBJ1-5; maybe TRBD1 (5 bases). In germline, CDR1 is KGHSH, CDR2 LQKENI. The CDR3 contains 14 residues. V dropped 1 base and J dropped 5 bases, with 9 bases sitting between them. CDR3 sequence: CASSPQGPDQPQHF. The CDR3 DNA follows: TGTGCCAGCTCACCACAGGGGCCGGATCAGCCCCAGCATTTT.

The rearrangement joins TRBV4-3 to TRBJ2-7; no definite D call. This CDR3 comprises 14 residues. The germline CDR1 and CDR2 sequences are LGHNA and YSLEER. The V gene lost 0 bases and the J gene lost 0 bases, with 6 bases spanning the gap. As DNA, the CDR3 is TGCGCCAGCAGCCAAGATAGTTCCTCCTACGAGCAGTACTTC. Its protein is CASSQDSSSYEQYF.

This clone turned up a few times. This sample includes further DNA sequences coding for the same CDR3. This rearrangement joins TRBV5-6 to TRBJ1-3, with D perhaps TRBD1 (5 bases). V was clipped by 2 bases and J by 1 base, with 7 bases between them. Germline V gene lookup returns CDR1 SGHDT and CDR2 YYEEEE. The CDR3 covers 14 residues. The CDR3 region is CASSFGTSGNTIYF. The CDR3 coding sequence is TGTGCCAGCAGCTTCGGGACGTCTGGAAACACCATATATTTT.

The rearrangement joins TRBV27 to TRBJ1-6; D is unresolved. In germline, CDR1 is MNHEY, CDR2 SMNVEV (reference sequence). CDR3 length equals 15 residues. V lost 0 bases to trimming and J lost 11 bases, with 14 bases between them. The CDR3 DNA reads TGTGCCAGCAGTTTATCGAAAGGGATATCGACACCCCTCCACTTT. Its protein is CASSLSKGISTPLHF.

J is TRBJ1-2 and V is TRBV30; D might be TRBD1 (6 bases). V dropped 1 base and J dropped 8 bases, with 29 bases sitting between them. CDR3 length: 18 amino acids. CDR1 GTSNPN and CDR2 SVGIG come from the germline V gene (reference sequence). The CDR3 protein is CAWSARGGGFEGRRGYTF. CDR3 DNA sequence: TGTGCCTGGAGTGCAAGGGGAGGGGGATTTGAGGGACGGCGGGGCTACACCTTC.

The rearrangement uses TRBV28 and TRBJ2-7, with no clear D. V was shortened by 3 bases and J by 0 bases, with 6 bases between the two germline ends. This CDR3 is 13 amino acids long. Germline loops: CDR1 MDHEN, CDR2 SYDVKM. CDR3 in amino acids: CASSLVSSYEQYF. The CDR3 nucleotides are TGTGCCAGCAGTTTGGTCAGCTCCTACGAGCAGTACTTC. The whole variable domain, remainder taken from reference TRBV28 and TRBJ2-7, is DVKVTQSSRYLVKRTGEKVFLECVQDMDHENMFWYRQDPGLGLRLIYFSYDVKMKEKGDIPEGYSVSREKKERFSLILESASTNQTSMYLCASSLVSSYEQYFGPGTRLTVT.

The chain employs TRBV9 and TRBJ1-2, with D maybe TRBD1 (5 bases). Germline V gene sequence: CDR1 SGDLS, CDR2 YYNGEE. Trimming shortened V by 2 bases and J by 5 bases, and 13 bases separated the two germline ends. This CDR3 has 14 amino acids. CDR3 amino acids: CASSVGGEDYGYTF. In DNA form, the CDR3 reads TGTGCCAGCAGCGTCGGGGGGGAAGATTATGGCTACACCTTC.

V and J are TRBV25-1 and TRBJ1-4, with a tentative D call TRBD1 (5 bases). Germline V gene sequence: CDR1 MGHDK, CDR2 SYGVNS. The CDR3 is 16 residues long. V lost 3 bases, J lost 7 bases, and 18 bases lay in between. The chain's CDR3 is CASSDIGTAGTEKLFF. The CDR3 DNA is TGTGCCAGCAGTGACATAGGGACCGCCGGGACTGAAAAACTGTTTTTT.

The chain combines TRBV7-2 with TRBJ1-2; 7 positions match TRBD1. The CDR3 covers 13 residues. The J segment lost 2 bases and the V segment lost 5 bases, leaving 2 bases of the junction unmatched. Germline CDR1 reads SGHTA; CDR2 reads FQGNSA. The CDR3 loop is CASSKDRNYGYTF. The CDR3 DNA is TGTGCCAGCAGCAAGGACAGGAACTATGGCTACACCTTC.

The chain employs TRBV10-1 and TRBJ2-1, with 11 bases matching TRBD2. This CDR3 has 16 residues. Looked up from germline, CDR1 is WNHNN and CDR2 is SYGVQD (reference sequence). After removal of 1 base from V and 4 bases from J, the junction contained 3 bases not matched to a gene. The CDR3 loop is CASSEFSGGAYNEQFF. CDR3 DNA sequence: TGCGCCAGCAGTGAGTTTAGCGGGGGGGCTTACAATGAGCAGTTCTTC.

The rearrangement joins TRBV5-6 to TRBJ2-7, with D maybe TRBD1 (6 bases). This CDR3 region has 14 residues. CDR1 is SGHDT and CDR2 is YYEEEE in the germline V gene. V lost 3 bases, J lost 5 bases, and 15 bases lay in between. The chain's CDR3 is CASSWGQRFDEQYF. The CDR3 DNA reads as TGTGCCAGCAGCTGGGGACAACGTTTCGACGAGCAGTACTTC.

The chain joins TRBV27 to TRBJ2-5, with no clear D. Trimming pared 5 bases from V and 4 bases from J, leaving 11 bases between. CDR3 length: 13 amino acids. Germline CDR1 MNHEY, CDR2 SMNVEV (reference sequence). CDR3 nucleotide sequence: TGTGCCAGCAGTCCGAGGCTAGGAGAGACCCAGTACTTC. Protein product: CASSPRLGETQYF.

This sequence joins TRBV28 and TRBJ2-4; D possibly corresponds to TRBD1 (7 bases). Trimming took 3 bases from V and 7 from J, leaving 16 bases between them. Germline lookup yields CDR1 MDHEN and CDR2 SYDVKM. CDR3 length: 15 amino acids. The CDR3 is CASSFRGQQGNIQYF. CDR3 DNA sequence: TGTGCCAGCAGTTTCCGGGGGCAACAGGGGAACATTCAGTACTTC.

J is TRBJ2-7 and V is TRBV28, with 12 bases fitting TRBD1. CDR1 MDHEN and CDR2 SYDVKM come from the germline V gene. This CDR3 has 13 residues. With 8 bases clipped from V and 3 bases from J, the junction kept 2 bases outside the gene matches. In nucleotides, the CDR3 is TGTGCCAGCCGGGACAGGGGGCTCTACGAGCAGTACTTC. Protein sequence: CASRDRGLYEQYF.

This chain's CDR3 is CASSLHRTPMNTEAFF. The CDR3 DNA reads as TGTGCCAGCAGTTTGCACCGAACGCCCATGAACACTGAAGCTTTCTTT. V is TRBV6-2 or TRBV6-3 and J is TRBJ1-1, with D unclear. The CDR3 has 16 amino acids. Trimming pared 4 bases from V and 0 bases from J, leaving 15 bases between. CDR1 and CDR2 (germline): MNHEY, SVGEGT.

The chain joins TRBV5-1 to TRBJ2-7, with TRBD2 matching over 7 bases. The germline V gene has CDR1 SGHRS and CDR2 YFSETQ. The CDR3 is made up of 13 amino acids. The junction had 7 bases not matched to a gene; V was cut back by 7 bases and J by 3 bases. The CDR3 coding sequence is TGCGCCAGCTTCCAAGGGGAGGGCTACGAGCAGTACTTC. Encoded protein: CASFQGEGYEQYF.

The gene calls are TRBV7-9 and TRBJ1-3, with D unclear. Trimming took 5 bases from V and 0 from J, leaving 14 bases between them. The CDR3 totals 16 residues. Germline V gene lookup returns CDR1 SEHNR and CDR2 FQNEAQ (reference sequence). The CDR3 DNA reads as TGTGCCAGCAGCCCCGAAAGGGTTTTCTCTGGAAACACCATATATTTT. This encodes CASSPERVFSGNTIYF.

J is TRBJ2-1 and V is TRBV11-2, with D possibly matching TRBD1 (5 bases). This CDR3 spans 14 amino acids. The ends were cut back, 5 bases at V and 4 bases at J, with 12 bases in the middle. CDR1 and CDR2 (germline): SGHAT, FQNNGV. CDR3 DNA sequence: TGTGCCAGCAGCAGCCAGGGCCTATACAATGAGCAGTTCTTC. Translating it yields CASSSQGLYNEQFF.

V is TRBV6-5 and J is TRBJ1-3; D not resolved. Germline CDR1 reads MNHEY; CDR2 reads SVGAGI. The CDR3 is 12 amino acids. V lost 8 bases, J lost 4 bases, and 9 bases lay in between. The chain's CDR3 is CASSTGGNTIYF. CDR3 bases: TGTGCCAGCTCTACGGGCGGAAACACCATATATTTT.